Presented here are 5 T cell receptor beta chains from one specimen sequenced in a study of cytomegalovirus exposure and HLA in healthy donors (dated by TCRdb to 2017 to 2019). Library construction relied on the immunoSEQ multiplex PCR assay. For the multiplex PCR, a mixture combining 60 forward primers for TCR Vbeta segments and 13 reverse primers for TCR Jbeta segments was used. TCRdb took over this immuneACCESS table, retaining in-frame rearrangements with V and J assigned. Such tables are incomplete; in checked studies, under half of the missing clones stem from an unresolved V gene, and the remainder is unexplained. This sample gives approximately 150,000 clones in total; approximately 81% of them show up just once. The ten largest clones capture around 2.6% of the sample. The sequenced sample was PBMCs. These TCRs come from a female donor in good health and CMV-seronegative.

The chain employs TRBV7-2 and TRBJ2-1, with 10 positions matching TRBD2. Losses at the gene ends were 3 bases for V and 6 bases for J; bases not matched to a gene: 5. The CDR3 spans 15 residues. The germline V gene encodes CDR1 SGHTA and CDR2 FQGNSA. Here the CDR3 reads CASSFPGLATNEQFF. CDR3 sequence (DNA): TGTGCCAGCAGCTTCCCGGGACTAGCGACCAATGAGCAGTTCTTC.

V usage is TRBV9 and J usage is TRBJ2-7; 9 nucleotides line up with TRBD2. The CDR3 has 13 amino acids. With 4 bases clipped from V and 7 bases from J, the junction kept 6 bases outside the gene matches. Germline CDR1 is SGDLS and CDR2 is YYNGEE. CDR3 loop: CASSPRGGGEQYF. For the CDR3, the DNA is TGTGCCAGCAGCCCGCGGGGGGGAGGGGAGCAGTACTTC.

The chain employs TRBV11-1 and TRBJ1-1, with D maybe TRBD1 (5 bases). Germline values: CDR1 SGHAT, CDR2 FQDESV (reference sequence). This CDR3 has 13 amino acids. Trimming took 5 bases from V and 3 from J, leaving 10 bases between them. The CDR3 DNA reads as TGTGCCAGCAGCCCGTGGGGGGACACTGAAGCTTTCTTT. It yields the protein CASSPWGDTEAFF.

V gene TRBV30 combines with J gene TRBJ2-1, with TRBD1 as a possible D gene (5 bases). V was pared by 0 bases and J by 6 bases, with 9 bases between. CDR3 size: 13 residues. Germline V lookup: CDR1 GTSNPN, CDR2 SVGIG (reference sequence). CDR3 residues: CAWSVGVGNEQFF. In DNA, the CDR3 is TGTGCCTGGAGTGTAGGGGTGGGCAATGAGCAGTTCTTC. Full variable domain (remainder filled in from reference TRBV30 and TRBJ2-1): SQTIHQWPATLVQPVGSPLSLECTVEGTSNPNLYWYRQAAGRGLQLLFYSVGIGQISSEVPQNLSASRPQDRQFILSSKKLLLSDSGFYLCAWSVGVGNEQFFGPGTRLTVL.

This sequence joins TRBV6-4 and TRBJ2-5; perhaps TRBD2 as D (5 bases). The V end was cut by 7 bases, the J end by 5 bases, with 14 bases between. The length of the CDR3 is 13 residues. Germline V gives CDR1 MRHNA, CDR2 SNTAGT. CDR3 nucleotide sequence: TGTGCCAGCACCCGGGCGCGAGGGGAGACCCAGTACTTC. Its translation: CASTRARGETQYF.